These 18 T cell receptor beta chains were sequenced from one sample in a study of blood T cell repertoires in COVID-19. TCRdb's copy holds only in-frame clones and misses some; the assay was immunoSEQ multiplex PCR. The profile covers hundreds of thousands of clones, with 70% to 90% appearing a single time and roughly 0.84% taken by the ten largest. The source material was peripheral blood. Receptors originate from a man in his late teens or twenties with COVID-19, enrolled during active disease.

The chain links TRBV11-2 to TRBJ2-3; no clear D gene. This CDR3 region has 10 residues. Germline CDR1 and CDR2: SGHAT and FQNNGV. The V and J ends lost 8 bases and 4 bases respectively, with 4 bases between them. DNA for the CDR3: TGTGCCAGCGCAGCAGATACGCAGTATTTT. Its protein is CASAADTQYF.

The gene calls are TRBV5-1 and TRBJ1-1; a possible D gene is TRBD1 (6 bases). Trimming removed 4 bases from V and 4 bases from J, with 17 bases in between. CDR1 and CDR2 from the germline V gene are SGHRS and YFSETQ. The CDR3 is 15 amino acids. The CDR3 loop is CASSPEGTRGTEAFF. CDR3 DNA: TGCGCCAGCAGCCCCGAGGGGACACGGGGCACTGAAGCTTTCTTT.

The rearrangement uses TRBV29-1 and TRBJ2-5; 9 bases line up with TRBD2. Trimming cost V 7 bases and J 2 bases; bases outside gene matches: 11. The V gene's germline CDR1 is SQVTM and CDR2 ANQGSEA. CDR3 length equals 15 residues. In DNA, the CDR3 is TGCAGCGCAACCACGGGGCGGGGGGGACAAGAGACCCAGTACTTC. It is translated as CSATTGRGGQETQYF. Based on the CDR3 plus reference TRBV29-1 and TRBJ2-5, the full variable domain is SAVISQKPSRDICQRGTSLTIQCQVDSQVTMMFWYRQQPGQSLTLIATANQGSEATYESGFVIDKFPISRPNLTFSTLTVSNMSPEDSSIYLCSATTGRGGQETQYFGPGTRLLVL.

The V and J genes are TRBV5-1 and TRBJ2-5; D might be TRBD2 (6 bases). This CDR3 region has 15 residues. Germline V lookup: CDR1 SGHRS, CDR2 YFSETQ. V was clipped by 3 bases and J by 2 bases, with 14 bases between them. DNA of the CDR3: TGCGCCAGCAGCTCATTGGGGACTTTGCAAGAGACCCAGTACTTC. Encoded protein: CASSSLGTLQETQYF.

The chain couples TRBV12-5 to TRBJ1-1; 8 nucleotides match TRBD1. This CDR3 has 15 amino acids. V shed 6 bases, J shed 7 bases, and the junction held 13 bases outside the gene matches. The germline V gene has CDR1 LGHNT and CDR2 FRNRAP. CDR3 sequence: CASGYSTGGLVEAFF. CDR3 nucleotide sequence: TGTGCTAGTGGGTATAGCACAGGGGGTTTGGTTGAAGCTTTCTTT.

The V and J genes are TRBV19 and TRBJ2-7; 8 bases match TRBD1. The CDR3 has 15 amino acids. Losses at the gene ends were 2 bases for V and 2 bases for J; bases not matched to a gene: 5. From germline, CDR1 is LNHDA and CDR2 SQIVND (reference sequence). The CDR3 reads CASSIPGQATYEQYF. CDR3 DNA sequence: TGTGCCAGTAGTATACCGGGACAGGCTACCTACGAGCAGTACTTC.

The chain joins TRBV6-1 to TRBJ1-1; 11 bases are a match to TRBD1. Trimming took 3 bases from V and 4 from J; bases not matched to a gene: 4. The CDR3 has 15 residues. Per germline, CDR1 MNHNS and CDR2 SASEGT. The CDR3, as DNA: TGTGCCAGCAGTGAGTCTGGGACAGGGGGCACTGAAGCTTTCTTT. This gives the protein CASSESGTGGTEAFF.

This clone came up once. V gene TRBV19 combines with J gene TRBJ2-7, with 10 bases aligning to TRBD1. The CDR3 extends over 16 amino acids. With 5 bases clipped from V and 6 bases from J, the junction kept 13 bases outside the gene matches. Germline V CDR1 and CDR2: LNHDA, SQIVND (reference sequence). The DNA for the CDR3 is TGTGCCAGTAGTGAGGGACAGGGGTTTAAAGGGGGCGAGCAGTACTTC. Translated, it gives CASSEGQGFKGGEQYF.

In its sample, this clone was seen a few times. The chain combines TRBV27 with TRBJ1-1; maybe TRBD1 (5 bases). Looked up from germline, CDR1 is MNHEY and CDR2 is SMNVEV (reference sequence). V was shortened by 6 bases and J by 2 bases, with 16 bases between the two germline ends. This CDR3 region has 15 residues. The CDR3 DNA sequence: TGTGCCAGCAGCCTCCGGCCGGGGACTAACACTGAAGCTTTCTTT. It codes for CASSLRPGTNTEAFF.

V and J are TRBV11-3 and TRBJ2-1; D uncertain. The CDR3 runs 13 residues. The germline V gene encodes CDR1 SGHNT and CDR2 YENEEA. V was trimmed by 6 bases and J by 8 bases, leaving 14 bases between them. DNA for the CDR3: TGTGCCAGCAGATTTCAAAGAGAGGATGAGCAGTTCTTC. Protein: CASRFQREDEQFF.

This chain links TRBV2 with TRBJ2-1; TRBD2 agrees at 12 bases. Germline values: CDR1 SNHLY, CDR2 FYNNEI. This CDR3 has 16 amino acids. J gave up 2 bases and V 9 bases, and 8 bases lay outside the gene matches. This CDR3 is CASTVLAGGPYNEQFF. For the CDR3, the DNA is TGTGCCAGTACCGTCCTAGCGGGGGGGCCCTACAATGAGCAGTTCTTC. Based on the CDR3 plus reference TRBV2 and TRBJ2-1, the full variable domain is EPEVTQTPSHQVTQMGQEVILRCVPISNHLYFYWYRQILGQKVEFLVSFYNNEISEKSEIFDDQFSVERPDGSNFTLKIRSTKLEDSAMYFCASTVLAGGPYNEQFFGPGTRLTVL.

V is TRBV2 and J is TRBJ2-1; 9 bases match TRBD2. In germline, CDR1 is SNHLY, CDR2 FYNNEI. The V segment lost 10 bases and the J segment 5 bases; nucleotides outside the gene matches: 12. This CDR3 is built from 15 residues. The DNA of the CDR3 is TGTGCCACACTCCCTTCTAGCGGGAACAACAATGAGCAGTTCTTC. Translation: CATLPSSGNNNEQFF.

The V call is TRBV11-2, the J call TRBJ2-7; 9 bases agree with TRBD2. Germline CDR1 SGHAT, CDR2 FQNNGV. This CDR3 comprises 14 residues. Losses at the gene ends were 5 bases for V and 2 bases for J; bases not matched to a gene: 4. The CDR3 sequence is CASSVLAGPYEQYF. In DNA form, the CDR3 reads TGTGCCAGCAGCGTACTAGCGGGCCCCTACGAGCAGTACTTC.

This clone was counted once. The gene calls are TRBV2 and TRBJ2-3; weak D call: TRBD2 (6 bases). The CDR3 has 16 residues. Germline CDR1 and CDR2: SNHLY and FYNNEI. Trimming removed 0 bases from V and 0 bases from J, with 10 bases in between. The chain's CDR3 is CASSEALGGSTDTQYF. As DNA, the CDR3 is TGTGCCAGCAGTGAAGCGTTGGGGGGTAGCACAGATACGCAGTATTTT. Full variable domain (outside the CDR3, taken from reference TRBV2 and TRBJ2-3): EPEVTQTPSHQVTQMGQEVILRCVPISNHLYFYWYRQILGQKVEFLVSFYNNEISEKSEIFDDQFSVERPDGSNFTLKIRSTKLEDSAMYFCASSEALGGSTDTQYFGPGTRLTVL.

The rearrangement uses TRBV20-1 and TRBJ1-5, with D maybe TRBD1 (5 bases). V was clipped by 6 bases and J by 2 bases, with 17 bases between them. This CDR3 contains 15 residues. Germline CDR1 DFQATT, CDR2 SNEGSKA (reference sequence). Here the CDR3 reads CSASQGILGNQPQHF. The CDR3 DNA reads as TGCAGTGCAAGTCAGGGCATTCTCGGCAATCAGCCCCAGCATTTT.

The chain uses TRBV19 and TRBJ2-1, with D tentatively TRBD2 (6 bases). The germline V gene encodes CDR1 LNHDA and CDR2 SQIVND (reference sequence). V lost 4 bases and J 6 bases, leaving 13 bases between the germline ends. CDR3 size: 14 residues. Written as DNA, the CDR3 is TGTGCCAGTAGTAAAGGGACTGATCTCAATGAGCAGTTCTTC. Its protein product is CASSKGTDLNEQFF. The whole variable domain, remainder taken from reference TRBV19 and TRBJ2-1, is DGGITQSPKYLFRKEGQNVTLSCEQNLNHDAMYWYRQDPGQGLRLIYYSQIVNDFQKGDIAEGYSVSREKKESFPLTVTSAQKNPTAFYLCASSKGTDLNEQFFGPGTRLTVL.

The chain couples TRBV5-1 to TRBJ2-3, with TRBD2 matching over 8 bases. V gave up 4 bases and J gave up 3 bases; unmatched junction bases: 10. The CDR3 is 16 residues long. Germline values: CDR1 SGHRS, CDR2 YFSETQ. The DNA of the CDR3 is TGCGCCAGCAGCCCGGGGGGGGGAGTATCGACAGATACGCAGTATTTT. Protein product: CASSPGGGVSTDTQYF.

The chain joins TRBV10-2 to TRBJ2-1, with 10 nucleotides matching TRBD2. CDR3 length equals 15 residues. Germline V gives CDR1 WSHSY, CDR2 SAAADI. Trimming at V came to 5 bases and at J to 2 bases, leaving 3 bases not matched to a gene. The CDR3 DNA follows: TGCGCCAGCAGTAAGAGCGGGAGGGCCTACAATGAGCAGTTCTTC. It specifies CASSKSGRAYNEQFF.